The 7 T cell receptor beta chains below all came from one sample that was sequenced in a study of tumor-infiltrating lymphocytes in primary liver carcinoma listed by TCRdb under 2017. The sample was run on an Illumina HiSeq 2500. A constant-region primer and ProtoScript II reverse transcriptase were used to reverse-transcribe TCRbeta-specific cDNA from around 540 ng total RNA. Construction of the TCRbeta libraries relied on three nested rounds of multiplex PCR, following a slightly modified ARM-PCR procedure. Multiplex TRBV1-TRBV30 forward primers and a Cbeta reverse primer were used in the first two PCR rounds, each of which was run for around 10 cycles. In TCRdb, the public reads were trimmed at Q25 with fastp and aligned with MiXCR, with productive beta chains retained. Under each unique CDR3 protein, matching rows form one entry showing the most common genes and DNA. This sample is represented by tens of thousands of distinct CDR3 sequences; over 60% of them were singletons. The biggest ten clones account for under 35% of the sample.

Total RNA and DNA were co-extracted without cell sorting from around 20-30 mg of bulk tissue using the AllPrep DNA/RNA mini kit. What was sequenced was liver tumor tissue from sampling region 5. Per the publication, the cell subset or site label means: tumor region T5, tumor centre. All receptors come from a woman in her 30s with primary liver carcinoma and hepatitis B virus infection.

By sample fraction, this clonotype is medium-sized. The chain combines TRBV4-2 with TRBJ2-1; D remains ambiguous. The length of the CDR3 is 18 residues. The ends were cut back, 1 base at V and 0 bases at J, with 16 bases in the middle. CDR1 is LGHNA, CDR2 YNFKEQ, per germline. In nucleotides, the CDR3 is TGTGCCAGCAGCCAAGTAGTGAGCGTCCGAAGCTCCTACAATGAGCAGTTCTTC. It yields the protein CASSQVVSVRSSYNEQFF.

CDR3 in amino acids: CASTSTLGAADTQYF. The DNA of the CDR3 is TGTGCCAGCACCTCCACCCTCGGGGCAGCAGATACGCAGTATTTT. The chain joins TRBV11-3 to TRBJ2-3; the D call may be TRBD1 or TRBD2 (5 bases each). This CDR3 has 15 residues. The germline gives CDR1 SGHNT, CDR2 YENEEA. Trimming shortened V by 7 bases and J by 4 bases, and 18 bases separated the two germline ends.

The chain joins TRBV11-1 to TRBJ2-2; D might be TRBD2 (5 bases). The CDR3 has 16 residues. Trimming removed 5 bases from V and 17 bases from J, with 30 bases in between. Germline values: CDR1 SGHAT, CDR2 FQDESV (reference sequence). The CDR3 nucleotides read TGTGCCAGCAGCAGGGTTATGGTGGGAGTGTCCGGGGAGCCATTTTTT. This gives the protein CASSRVMVGVSGEPFF.

For this clonotype: The junction differs from germline at one of its ends, possibly a read error. V usage is TRBV4-3 and J usage is TRBJ2-2; D is perhaps TRBD2 (5 bases). Germline-derived CDR1 and CDR2 are LGHNA and YSLEER. There are 12 residues in the CDR3. CDR3 in amino acids: CASRLDTGEQFF. The CDR3 nucleotides read TGCGCCAGCAGACTTGACACCGGGGAGCAGTTCTTT.

Details on this clonotype: At one end the junction does not follow the germline gene, possibly because of a read error. V gene TRBV11-2 combines with J gene TRBJ2-2; D is unresolved. Germline loops: CDR1 SGHAT, CDR2 FQNNGV. This CDR3 has 12 residues. The CDR3 DNA sequence: TGTCCCAGCAGTACGGAGTACGGGGAGCTGTTTTTT. It yields the protein CPSSTEYGELFF.

This clonotype is labeled medium-sized. J is TRBJ2-7 and V is TRBV5-6; D gene unclear. The CDR3 totals 12 residues. Germline-derived CDR1 and CDR2 are SGHDT and YYEEEE. V was pared by 2 bases and J by 0 bases, with 3 bases between. CDR3 sequence reads: CASSFGSYEQYF. DNA for the CDR3: TGTGCCAGCAGCTTCGGCTCCTACGAGCAGTACTTC.

Regarding this clonotype: At one end the junction does not follow the germline gene, possibly because of a read error. The gene calls are TRBV5-4 and TRBJ2-3, with D possibly TRBD1 on 5 matching bases. The CDR3 runs 17 residues. Looked up from germline, CDR1 is SGHNT and CDR2 is YYREEE (reference sequence). The CDR3 reads CASSTDGHPPPTDTQYF. CDR3 nucleotide sequence: TGTGCCAGCAGCACAGACGGACACCCTCCACCCACAGATACGCAATATTTT.